The rows below give T cell receptor beta chains drawn from one sample of a study of blood T cell repertoires in COVID-19. Assay used: immunoSEQ multiplex PCR; TCRdb lists only in-frame clones, some missing. In the table there are about 44,000 clones, around 87% of which are singletons. Sequencing was performed on peripheral blood. These receptors originate from a human donor in a cohort sampled during active COVID-19. Both conserved end residues are part of each CDR3. D genes are given only for firm matches. Expanded clones are given a class, and other clones once, few, many or no size at all.

>TRBJ2-3|once|TRBV24-1|TRBD2
TGTGCCACCAGTGACCCCCGGGGTAGCGGGGAAAGCACAGATACGCAGTATTTT
CATSDPRGSGESTDTQYF
>TRBJ2-7|-|TRBV10-3|TRBD1
TGTGCCATCAGTGAGTCGAGGGACAGGGATCGCTACGAGCAGTACTTC
CAISESRDRDRYEQYF
>TRBJ2-5|-|TRBV5-1|TRBD2
TGCGCCAGCAGCTTGGGTAGCGGGATTAGAGAGACCCAGTACTTC
CASSLGSGIRETQYF
>TRBJ2-3|-|TRBV6-5|-
TGTGCCAGCAGTTACTCGGGCGAGACAGATACGCAGTATTTT
CASSYSGETDTQYF
>TRBJ2-2|-|TRBV6-5|-
TGTGCCAGCAGATCTCTTAGTGACACCGGGGAGCTGTTTTTT
CASRSLSDTGELFF
>TRBJ1-4|-|TRBV6-5|-
TGTGCCAGCAGTTACGGGGCCGGAGCTAATGAAAAACTGTTTTTT
CASSYGAGANEKLFF
>TRBJ1-2|-|TRBV7-9|TRBD1
TGTGCCAGCAGCTTAGGGACAGGCTATGTTGGCTACACCTTC
CASSLGTGYVGYTF
>TRBJ2-7|once|TRBV5-5|-
TGTGCCAGCAGCTACATGCCAGCCTACGAGCAGTACTTC
CASSYMPAYEQYF
>TRBJ2-7|few|TRBV6-5|-
TGTGCCAGCAGACCGAGCGGGTGGGGGAACTACGAGCAGTACTTC
CASRPSGWGNYEQYF
>TRBJ1-1|-|TRBV30|-
TGTGCCTGGAGCCAGGGCTTTGGGACTGAAGCTTTCTTT
CAWSQGFGTEAFF
>TRBJ2-2|-|TRBV6-5|TRBD1
TGTGCCAGCTGGGACAGGGGGTCCGGGGAGCTGTTTTTT
CASWDRGSGELFF
>TRBJ2-7|-|TRBV6-5|TRBD1
TGTGCCAGCAGGGACAGGGTTTGGGGGGAGCAGTACTTC
CASRDRVWGEQYF
>TRBJ2-5|-|TRBV24-1|TRBD2
TGTGCCACCAGTGAAACTAGCGGTTCTGGGGAGACCCAGTACTTC
CATSETSGSGETQYF
>TRBJ1-2|-|TRBV13|TRBD1
TGTGCCAGCAGCCAGGGACAGGGGACAGGGTTTGGTGGCTACACCTTC
CASSQGQGTGFGGYTF
>TRBJ2-3|-|TRBV13|TRBD1
TGTGCCAGCAGTACGGGACAGGGGCAATCAGATACGCAGTATTTT
CASSTGQGQSDTQYF
>TRBJ1-4|-|TRBV9|-
TGTGCCAGCAGTGGCGGAACTAATGAAAAACTGTTTTTT
CASSGGTNEKLFF
>TRBJ2-1|-|TRBV7-3|-
TGTGCCAGCAGCTCCGGACTCACGAATGAGCAGTTCTTC
CASSSGLTNEQFF
>TRBJ1-2|-|TRBV6-5|-
TGTGCCAGCAGTTCGATAAGGCGGAACTATGGCTACACCTTC
CASSSIRRNYGYTF
>TRBJ1-3|-|TRBV15|-
TGTGCCACCAACGCCAGGAGGGATGGAAACACCATATATTTT
CATNARRDGNTIYF
>TRBJ2-7|-|TRBV6-5|-
TGTGCCAGCAGTCACGGAGCCTACGAGCAGTACTTC
CASSHGAYEQYF
>TRBJ1-1|-|TRBV25-1|TRBD1
TGTGCCAGCAAGTGGGGGACAGAGAACACTGAAGCTTTCTTT
CASKWGTENTEAFF
>TRBJ2-3|-|TRBV7-8|-
TGTGCCACCCAACGGCGGAAGATTAGCACAGATACGCAGTATTTT
CATQRRKISTDTQYF
>TRBJ2-4|-|TRBV7-8|TRBD2
TGTGCCAGCAGCCAAGGACTAGCGGGAGTCCTAGGGAACATTCAGTACTTC
CASSQGLAGVLGNIQYF
>TRBJ2-7|-|TRBV6-6|-
TGTGCCAGCAGTTACCGGGGGAGGCAGTACTTC
CASSYRGRQYF
>TRBJ2-2|-|TRBV12-3/TRBV12-4|-
TGTGCCAGCAGTGAAGCGCCCGGGGAGCTGTTTTTT
CASSEAPGELFF
>TRBJ2-5|-|TRBV2|TRBD1
TGTGCCAGCCGGCGGTTGACAGGGTCCCAAGAGACCCAGTACTTC
CASRRLTGSQETQYF
>TRBJ2-7|-|TRBV13|TRBD2
TGTGCCAGCAGCGTAGCGGGGAGCTCCTACGAGCAGTACTTC
CASSVAGSSYEQYF
>TRBJ2-1|few|TRBV6-4|-
TGTGCCAGCAGTGTGCTAGCAGATCTCAATGAGCAGTTCTTC
CASSVLADLNEQFF
>TRBJ2-7|-|TRBV15|-
TGTGCCACCAGCAGACAGGGTACCTACGAGCAGTACTTC
CATSRQGTYEQYF
>TRBJ1-1|-|TRBV4-3|-
TGCGCCAGCAGCCAAGCCCGGAACACTGAAGCTTTCTTT
CASSQARNTEAFF
>TRBJ2-1|once|TRBV5-1|TRBD2
TGCGCCAGCAGCTCCCTAGCGGGAGGGCCAGATGAGCAGTTCTTC
CASSSLAGGPDEQFF
>TRBJ1-2|-|TRBV5-4|TRBD1
TGTGCCAGCAGCCCAGGGACAGGGTTCCACACTAACTATGGCTACACCTTC
CASSPGTGFHTNYGYTF
>TRBJ2-3|-|TRBV19|TRBD1
TGTGCCAGTAGGACCAGGACAGGGTCGATCACAGATACGCAGTATTTT
CASRTRTGSITDTQYF
>TRBJ2-1|-|TRBV27|TRBD2
TGTGCCAGCACCCCCCTAGCGGGAGGCGGCAATGAGCAGTTCTTC
CASTPLAGGGNEQFF
>TRBJ1-1|-|TRBV7-3|-
TGTGCCAGCAGCTTAGGGCAGACGAACACTGAAGCTTTCTTT
CASSLGQTNTEAFF
>TRBJ1-4|-|TRBV18|-
TGTGCCAGCTCACCAGGGTCGCCGGTGGAGGAAAAACTGTTTTTT
CASSPGSPVEEKLFF
>TRBJ2-3|-|TRBV29-1|-
TGCAGCGCCGCCCTAGCAGATACGCAGTATTTT
CSAALADTQYF
>TRBJ2-7|-|TRBV4-1|-
TGCGCCAGCAGCCAAGAACACAGTACCTACGAGCAGTACTTC
CASSQEHSTYEQYF
>TRBJ1-4|-|TRBV7-9|-
TGTGCCAGCAGCCGAAACACTTGGGGGGGGACTAATGAAAAACTGTTTTTT
CASSRNTWGGTNEKLFF
>TRBJ2-7|-|TRBV15|-
TGTGCCACCAGCAGAATCCCGGGGGACAGGCCCGGGGGGGAGCAGTACTTC
CATSRIPGDRPGGEQYF
>TRBJ2-5|-|TRBV3-1/TRBV3-2|TRBD2
TGTGCCAGCAGCCGAGGACTAGCGGGAGTTGGGGGAGGATGGACCCAGTACTTC
CASSRGLAGVGGGWTQYF
>TRBJ2-7|few|TRBV11-2|-
TGTGCCAGCAGCTTCGTCGGCTCCTACGAGCAGTACTTC
CASSFVGSYEQYF